The 6 T cell receptor beta chains below all came from one sample that was sequenced in a study of blood T cell repertoires in COVID-19. This table comes from immunoSEQ multiplex PCR, and its TCRdb copy is limited to in-frame clones, with some not included. The sample carries 150,000 to 250,000 clones, roughly 87% recorded once. The material sequenced was PBMCs or T cells enriched from blood (not recorded which). These receptors were collected from a woman in her thirties who had recovered from COVID-19.

The chain combines TRBV7-8 with TRBJ1-1, with D unresolved. The CDR3 contains 13 residues. Germline V gives CDR1 SGHVS, CDR2 FQNEAQ. V was clipped by 6 bases and J by 1 base, with 9 bases between them. CDR3: CASSQPGNTEAFF. CDR3 DNA: TGTGCCAGCAGTCAACCGGGGAACACTGAAGCTTTCTTT.

The V gene is TRBV7-2, the J gene TRBJ2-3; 12 positions agree with TRBD2. V gave up 1 base and J gave up 9 bases; unmatched junction bases: 8. Germline CDR1 and CDR2: SGHTA and FQGNSA. The CDR3 spans 16 residues. CDR3 loop: CASSLGTSGVGGTQYF. The CDR3 DNA reads as TGTGCCAGCAGCTTAGGGACTAGCGGGGTGGGGGGCACGCAGTATTTT.

The V gene is TRBV9, the J gene TRBJ2-2, with D unresolved. The germline V gene encodes CDR1 SGDLS and CDR2 YYNGEE. CDR3 length: 13 amino acids. Deletions cut 0 bases from V and 6 bases from J, with 6 bases between. CDR3 protein: CASSVVVPGELFF. CDR3 nucleotide sequence: TGTGCCAGCAGCGTAGTAGTTCCCGGGGAGCTGTTTTTT. The variable domain in full, completed from reference TRBV9 and TRBJ2-2, reads DSGVTQTPKHLITATGQRVTLRCSPRSGDLSVYWYQQSLDQGLQFLIQYYNGEERAKGNILERFSAQQFPDLHSELNLSSLELGDSALYFCASSVVVPGELFFGEGSRLTVL.

V gene TRBV9 combines with J gene TRBJ1-6, with a possible D match to TRBD1 (6 bases). The CDR3 runs 14 residues. V shed 3 bases and J shed 10 bases, with 14 bases lying between them. Per the germline V gene, CDR1 is SGDLS and CDR2 is YYNGEE. CDR3 sequence (DNA): TGTGCCAGCAGCGGAGGACAGCGAGGCTCACCCCTCCACTTT. It translates to CASSGGQRGSPLHF.

The V and J genes are TRBV6-5 and TRBJ1-6, with TRBD1 matching 9 bases. Germline loops: CDR1 MNHEY, CDR2 SVGAGI. The CDR3 is 14 residues long. With V trimmed by 4 bases and J by 5 bases, 0 bases remained unmatched. CDR3 loop: CASSWTGDNSPLHF. As DNA, the CDR3 is TGTGCCAGCAGTTGGACAGGGGATAATTCACCCCTCCACTTT.

The chain links TRBV12-5 to TRBJ1-6; 7 bases align to TRBD1. The CDR3 is 14 residues long. Trimming at V came to 3 bases and at J to 6 bases, leaving 2 bases not matched to a gene. CDR1 is LGHNT, CDR2 FRNRAP, per germline. CDR3: CASGLGGPNSPLHF. DNA for the CDR3: TGTGCTAGTGGTTTAGGGGGCCCTAATTCACCCCTCCACTTT.